The 18 T cell receptor beta chains below were found in one sample sequenced in a study of blood T cell repertoires in COVID-19. Some clones are missing from TCRdb's copy, which holds only in-frame ones; the method was immunoSEQ multiplex PCR. Of about 180,000 clones listed, roughly 88% were seen once; the top ten hold around 8.6%. Sequenced sample: PBMCs or T cells enriched from blood (not recorded which). Receptor source: a young woman who had recovered from COVID-19.

This clone was recorded only once. The rearrangement links TRBV30 to TRBJ1-2; possibly TRBD1 for D (5 bases). CDR1 GTSNPN and CDR2 SVGIG come from the germline V gene (reference sequence). CDR3 length equals 14 residues. With 0 bases removed from V and 5 bases from J, the gap between germline ends came to 13 bases. Here the CDR3 reads CAWSVHGALYGYTF. The CDR3 region has the DNA TGTGCCTGGAGTGTACATGGGGCGCTGTATGGCTACACCTTC.

V and J are TRBV6-1 and TRBJ1-3; no clear D gene. This CDR3 is built from 15 residues. Germline loops: CDR1 MNHNS, CDR2 SASEGT. V lost 0 bases, J lost 4 bases, and 10 bases lay in between. The CDR3 DNA sequence: TGTGCCAGCAGTGAAGCCCACGGTCCCGGAAACACCATATATTTT. Residues: CASSEAHGPGNTIYF.

V gene TRBV28 combines with J gene TRBJ2-7, with TRBD1 matching over 8 bases. This CDR3 has 17 residues. Germline CDR1 is MDHEN and CDR2 is SYDVKM. Germline trimming cut 3 bases from V and 4 bases from J; bases unmatched to any gene: 14. The CDR3 reads CASSFSPGTGTKYEQYF. The CDR3 bases are TGTGCCAGCAGTTTCTCTCCCGGGACAGGAACTAAATACGAGCAGTACTTC.

V is TRBV3-1 (or the pseudogene TRBV3-2) and J is TRBJ1-1, with TRBD1 as a possible D gene (5 bases). CDR1 and CDR2 from the germline V gene are LGHDT and YNNKEL (reference sequence). The V and J ends lost 0 bases and 4 bases respectively, with 18 bases between them. This CDR3 is built from 17 residues. CDR3 sequence reads: CASSQDFSVKDTTEAFF. The CDR3 region has the DNA TGTGCCAGCAGCCAAGATTTTTCCGTCAAGGACACCACTGAAGCTTTCTTT.

This sequence joins TRBV5-1 and TRBJ2-3; possible D gene TRBD1, 5 bases. V lost 1 base to trimming and J lost 3 bases, with 18 bases between them. The V gene's germline CDR1 is SGHRS and CDR2 YFSETQ. This CDR3 is 17 amino acids long. The CDR3 coding sequence is TGCGCCAGCAGCTTGCTCGCGAAACAGGTCCGGACAGATACGCAGTATTTT. It is translated as CASSLLAKQVRTDTQYF.

This sequence joins TRBV30 and TRBJ1-5, with TRBD1 matching over 7 bases. This CDR3 has 15 amino acids. The V and J ends lost 5 bases and 7 bases, in that order; junction bases with no gene match: 14. Germline CDR1 reads GTSNPN; CDR2 reads SVGIG (reference sequence). The CDR3 sequence is CAWSSVTGVGQPQHF. The CDR3 DNA sequence: TGTGCCTGGTCCAGTGTAACAGGGGTGGGCCAGCCCCAGCATTTT.

There are a few counts of this clone. The chain couples TRBV30 to TRBJ1-5; tentatively, D is TRBD1 (6 bases). Trimming cost V 5 bases and J 2 bases, with 16 bases left between them. In germline, CDR1 is GTSNPN, CDR2 SVGIG (reference sequence). The CDR3 runs to 15 residues. The CDR3 sequence: CAWGGHRDGNQPQHF. The CDR3 region has the DNA TGTGCCTGGGGAGGCCACAGGGACGGCAATCAGCCCCAGCATTTT.

This clone was observed once. Compared with germline, one end of the junction differs, possibly owing to a read error. The genes are TRBV12-3 or TRBV12-4 and TRBJ2-3; no reliable D call. The length of the CDR3 is 12 residues. CDR3 sequence reads: CASPVGADFLDF. The CDR3 coding sequence is TGTGCCAGCCCAGTTGGAGCCGACTTTCTGGATTTT.

The chain is built from TRBV19 and TRBJ1-3, with unresolved D. From germline, CDR1 is LNHDA and CDR2 SQIVND (reference sequence). CDR3 length equals 18 residues. Trimming shortened V by 3 bases and J by 0 bases, and 18 bases separated the two germline ends. CDR3 coding DNA: TGTGCCAGTAGTATGGAGGGAAGAAGCCTGAGCTCTGGAAACACCATATATTTT. Translating gives CASSMEGRSLSSGNTIYF. Looking up the rest from reference TRBV19 and TRBJ1-3 gives the full variable domain: DGGITQSPKYLFRKEGQNVTLSCEQNLNHDAMYWYRQDPGQGLRLIYYSQIVNDFQKGDIAEGYSVSREKKESFPLTVTSAQKNPTAFYLCASSMEGRSLSSGNTIYFGEGSWLTVV.

The chain's CDR3 is CASTISGSYGYTF. The CDR3 region has the DNA TGTGCCAGCACAATTTCAGGGTCCTATGGCTACACCTTC. The chain recombines TRBV11-2 with TRBJ1-2; D is perhaps TRBD1 (5 bases). Between the trimmed V and J ends, which lost 7 bases and 4 bases, there was a span of 13 bases. Germline assignment: CDR1 SGHAT and CDR2 FQNNGV. The CDR3 sequence is 13 residues long.

This clone was seen only a few times. The rearrangement uses TRBV3-1 (or the pseudogene TRBV3-2) and TRBJ2-5; the D is unclear. The CDR3 consists of 17 residues. Per germline, CDR1 LGHDT and CDR2 YNNKEL (reference sequence). V shed 0 bases and J shed 3 bases, with 17 bases lying between them. The CDR3 DNA follows: TGTGCCAGCAGCCAAGATAGGCAGGTCTATATCAAAGAGACCCAGTACTTC. Amino acid sequence: CASSQDRQVYIKETQYF.

V usage is TRBV2 and J usage is TRBJ2-7, with 8 bases lining up with TRBD2. Germline assignment: CDR1 SNHLY and CDR2 FYNNEI. After removal of 6 bases from V and 3 bases from J, the junction contained 7 bases not matched to a gene. This CDR3 is 14 amino acids long. CDR3 DNA sequence: TGTGCCAGCAGAACAGCGGGAGTTAGCTACGAGCAGTACTTC. It is translated as CASRTAGVSYEQYF.

The chain joins TRBV3-1 (or the pseudogene TRBV3-2) to TRBJ2-7; tentatively, D is TRBD2 (6 bases). The CDR3 sequence is 14 residues long. Per the germline V gene, CDR1 is LGHDT and CDR2 is YNNKEL (reference sequence). With 1 base removed from V and 7 bases from J, the gap between germline ends came to 14 bases. The CDR3 region has the DNA TGTGCCAGCAGCCAAGGGGACTCACGTTGGGAGCAGTACTTC. It is translated as CASSQGDSRWEQYF.

The chain has TRBV18 and TRBJ2-1; 7 bases align to TRBD1. The V segment lost 4 bases and the J segment 0 bases; nucleotides outside the gene matches: 6. The CDR3 length is 16 residues. Germline lookup yields CDR1 KGHSH and CDR2 LQKENI. CDR3 amino acids: CASSQTGISSYNEQFF. CDR3 in DNA: TGTGCCAGCTCACAGACAGGGATTAGCTCCTACAATGAGCAGTTCTTC.

DNA for the CDR3: TGTGCCAGCACTCAAAGTGCGGGAGGTCTCGATGAGCAGTTCTTC. This codes for CASTQSAGGLDEQFF. The chain has TRBV7-3 and TRBJ2-1; 8 bases align to TRBD2. Losses at the gene ends were 7 bases for V and 8 bases for J; bases not matched to a gene: 13. This CDR3 is 15 amino acids long. Germline V lookup: CDR1 SGHTA, CDR2 FQGTGA.

The count of this clone is one. This chain links TRBV7-9 with TRBJ1-2; D is uncertain. CDR3 length: 12 residues. CDR1 is SEHNR and CDR2 is FQNEAQ in the germline V gene (reference sequence). V was cut by 7 bases and J by 8 bases, with 14 bases left in between. CDR3 in amino acids: CASIPPRGGYTF. CDR3 nucleotide sequence: TGTGCCAGCATCCCCCCTCGAGGGGGCTACACCTTC.

This rearrangement joins TRBV7-6 to TRBJ2-2; D remains ambiguous. The CDR3 has 16 residues. Germline V CDR1 and CDR2: SGHVS, FNYEAQ. V lost 1 base and J lost 2, with 11 bases in between. CDR3 sequence (DNA): TGTGCCAGCAGCTTAGTTCGTCAGACTAACACCGGGGAGCTGTTTTTT. It is translated as CASSLVRQTNTGELFF. Full variable domain (outside the CDR3, taken from reference TRBV7-6 and TRBJ2-2): GAGVSQSPRYKVTKRGQDVALRCDPISGHVSLYWYRQALGQGPEFLTYFNYEAQQDKSGLPNDRFSAERPEGSISTLTIQRTEQRDSAMYRCASSLVRQTNTGELFFGEGSRLTVL.

This clone was seen only a few times. The chain combines TRBV29-1 with TRBJ1-1; a weak D match, TRBD1 (6 bases). V was shortened by 7 bases and J by 0 bases, with 12 bases between the two germline ends. From germline, CDR1 is SQVTM and CDR2 ANQGSEA. The CDR3 loop spans 13 amino acids. The CDR3 DNA sequence: TGCAGCGCCGAAGGGGGTATGAACACTGAAGCTTTCTTT. As protein: CSAEGGMNTEAFF. Full variable domain (remainder filled in from reference TRBV29-1 and TRBJ1-1): SAVISQKPSRDICQRGTSLTIQCQVDSQVTMMFWYRQQPGQSLTLIATANQGSEATYESGFVIDKFPISRPNLTFSTLTVSNMSPEDSSIYLCSAEGGMNTEAFFGQGTRLTVV.